This T cell receptor beta chain was sequenced for a study of T cell responses to AZD1222 COVID-19 vaccine. Study-level points and caveats: Spike-specific TCR repertoires showed rising breadth and depth after two AZD1222 doses. Repertoires were obtained only post-peak T cell response. Donors, mostly white British, included more females; clonal diversity was possibly underestimated.

Clones were sequenced by immunoSEQ multiplex PCR, and TCRdb holds only the in-frame ones, with some missing. The sample contains about 140,000 clones, 89% of which appear only once. V shed 5 bases, J shed 2 bases, and the junction held 14 bases outside the gene matches. The germline gives CDR1 SNHLY, CDR2 FYNNEI. CDR3 size: 19 residues. This clone has a single count. Its specificity is unknown. J is TRBJ2-3 and V is TRBV2, with 12 bases matching TRBD2. The material was peripheral blood, obtained on day 0 of AZD1222 vaccination. The clonotype originates from an adult in good health. This CDR3 is CASSKHVPGLAGLTDTQYF. CDR3 DNA: TGTGCCAGCAGTAAACACGTACCGGGACTAGCGGGCCTCACAGATACGCAGTATTTT.